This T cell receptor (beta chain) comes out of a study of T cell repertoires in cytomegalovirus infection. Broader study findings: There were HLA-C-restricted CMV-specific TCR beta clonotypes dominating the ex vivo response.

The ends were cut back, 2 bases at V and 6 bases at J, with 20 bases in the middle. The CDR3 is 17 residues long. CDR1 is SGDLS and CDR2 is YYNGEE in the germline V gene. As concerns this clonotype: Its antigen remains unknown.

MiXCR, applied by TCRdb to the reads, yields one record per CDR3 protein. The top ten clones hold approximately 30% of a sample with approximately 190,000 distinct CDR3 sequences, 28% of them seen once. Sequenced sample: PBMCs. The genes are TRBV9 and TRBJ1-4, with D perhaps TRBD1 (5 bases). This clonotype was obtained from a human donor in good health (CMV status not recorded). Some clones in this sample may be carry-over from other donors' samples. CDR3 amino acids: CASSVGGLPKVDEKLFF. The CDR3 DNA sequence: TGTGCCAGCAGCGTCGGGGGACTTCCCAAAGTGGATGAAAAACTGTTTTTT.